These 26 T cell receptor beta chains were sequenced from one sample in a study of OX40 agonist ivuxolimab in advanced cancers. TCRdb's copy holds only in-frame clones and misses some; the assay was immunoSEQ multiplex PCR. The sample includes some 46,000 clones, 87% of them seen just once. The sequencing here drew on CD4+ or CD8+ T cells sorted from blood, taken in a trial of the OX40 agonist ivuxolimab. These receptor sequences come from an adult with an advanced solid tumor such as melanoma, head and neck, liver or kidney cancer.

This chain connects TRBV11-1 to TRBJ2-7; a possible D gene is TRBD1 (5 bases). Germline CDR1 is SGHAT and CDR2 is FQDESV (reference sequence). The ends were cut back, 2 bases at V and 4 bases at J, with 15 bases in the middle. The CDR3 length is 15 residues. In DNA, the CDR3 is TGTGCCAGCAGCTTACTGGGCGCCAGGGTATACGAGCAGTACTTC. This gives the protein CASSLLGARVYEQYF.

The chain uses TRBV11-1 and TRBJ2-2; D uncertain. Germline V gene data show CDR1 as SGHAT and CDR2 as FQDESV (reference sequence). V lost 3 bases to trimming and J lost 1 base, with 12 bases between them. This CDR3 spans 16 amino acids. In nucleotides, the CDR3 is TGTGCCAGCAGCTTTCGTTGGACGGTGAACACCGGGGAGCTGTTTTTT. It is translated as CASSFRWTVNTGELFF. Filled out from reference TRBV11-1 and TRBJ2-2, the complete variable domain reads EAEVAQSPRYKITEKSQAVAFWCDPISGHATLYWYRQILGQGPELLVQFQDESVVDDSQLPKDRFSAERLKGVDSTLKIQPAELGDSAMYLCASSFRWTVNTGELFFGEGSRLTVL.

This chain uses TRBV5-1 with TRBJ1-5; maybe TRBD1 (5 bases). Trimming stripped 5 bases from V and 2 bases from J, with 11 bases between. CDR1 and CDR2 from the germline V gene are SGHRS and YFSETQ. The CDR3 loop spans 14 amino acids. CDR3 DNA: TGCGCCAGCAGTGAAGGGGAACGCAATCAGCCCCAGCATTTT. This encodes CASSEGERNQPQHF.

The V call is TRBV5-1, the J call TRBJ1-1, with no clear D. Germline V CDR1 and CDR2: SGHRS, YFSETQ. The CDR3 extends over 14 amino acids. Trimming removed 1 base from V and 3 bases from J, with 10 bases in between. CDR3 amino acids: CASSLRVWDTEAFF. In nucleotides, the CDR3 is TGCGCCAGCAGCTTGAGGGTTTGGGACACTGAAGCTTTCTTT.

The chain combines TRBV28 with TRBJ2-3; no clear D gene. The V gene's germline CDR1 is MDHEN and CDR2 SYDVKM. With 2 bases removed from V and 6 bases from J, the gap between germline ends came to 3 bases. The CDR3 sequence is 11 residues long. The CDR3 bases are TGTGCCAGCAGTTTAAGGGATACGCAGTATTTT. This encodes CASSLRDTQYF. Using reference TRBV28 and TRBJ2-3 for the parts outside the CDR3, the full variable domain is DVKVTQSSRYLVKRTGEKVFLECVQDMDHENMFWYRQDPGLGLRLIYFSYDVKMKEKGDIPEGYSVSREKKERFSLILESASTNQTSMYLCASSLRDTQYFGPGTRLTVL.

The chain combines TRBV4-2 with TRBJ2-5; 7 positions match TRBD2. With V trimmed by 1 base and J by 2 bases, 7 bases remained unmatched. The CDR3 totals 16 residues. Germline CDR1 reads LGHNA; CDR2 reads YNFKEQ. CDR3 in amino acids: CASSQVIAGEQETQYF. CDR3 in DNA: TGTGCCAGCAGCCAAGTCATCGCGGGAGAACAAGAGACCCAGTACTTC.

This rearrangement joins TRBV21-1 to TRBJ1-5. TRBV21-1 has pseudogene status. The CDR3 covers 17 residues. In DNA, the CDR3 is TGTGCCAGCAGCAAAGTTACGAGCTGGGGGAAGGATCAGCCCCAGCATTTT. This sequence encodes CASSKVTSWGKDQPQHF.

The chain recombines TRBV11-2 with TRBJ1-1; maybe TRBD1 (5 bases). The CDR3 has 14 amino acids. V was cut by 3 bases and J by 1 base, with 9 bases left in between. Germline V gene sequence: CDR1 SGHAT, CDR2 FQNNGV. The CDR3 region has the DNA TGTGCCAGCAGCTTTCAACAGGCGAACACTGAAGCTTTCTTT. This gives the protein CASSFQQANTEAFF.

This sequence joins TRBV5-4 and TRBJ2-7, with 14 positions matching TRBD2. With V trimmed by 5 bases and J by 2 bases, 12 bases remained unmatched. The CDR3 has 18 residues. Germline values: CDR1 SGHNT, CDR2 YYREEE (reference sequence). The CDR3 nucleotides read TGTGCCAGCAGAGGTCAGAGTCCGGGACTAGCGGGAGCCTACGAGCAGTACTTC. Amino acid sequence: CASRGQSPGLAGAYEQYF.

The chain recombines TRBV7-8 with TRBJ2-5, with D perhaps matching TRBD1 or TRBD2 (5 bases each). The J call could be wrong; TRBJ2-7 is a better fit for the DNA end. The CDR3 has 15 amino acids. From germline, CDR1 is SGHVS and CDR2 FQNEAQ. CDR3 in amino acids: CASTPPRYRGHEQYF. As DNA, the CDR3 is TGTGCCAGCACCCCCCCGAGGTACCGGGGACACGAGCAGTACTTC.

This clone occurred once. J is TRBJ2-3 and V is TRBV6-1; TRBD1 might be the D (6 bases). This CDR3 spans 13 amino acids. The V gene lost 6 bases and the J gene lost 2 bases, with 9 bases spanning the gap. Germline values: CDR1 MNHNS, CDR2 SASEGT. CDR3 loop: CASSTGFTDTQYF. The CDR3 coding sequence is TGTGCCAGCAGCACAGGGTTCACAGATACGCAGTATTTT.

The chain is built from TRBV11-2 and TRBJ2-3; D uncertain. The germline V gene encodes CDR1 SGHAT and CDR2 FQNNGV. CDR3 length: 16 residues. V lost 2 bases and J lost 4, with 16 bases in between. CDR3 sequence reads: CASSLPVGFRADTQYF. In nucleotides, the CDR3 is TGTGCCAGCAGCTTACCGGTTGGGTTTCGCGCAGATACGCAGTATTTT.

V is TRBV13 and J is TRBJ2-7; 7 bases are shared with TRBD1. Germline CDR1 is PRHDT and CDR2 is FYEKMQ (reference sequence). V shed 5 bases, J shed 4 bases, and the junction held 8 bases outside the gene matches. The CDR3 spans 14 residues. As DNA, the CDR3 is TGTGCCAGCAGCCATCGGGGCAGGGGGTACGAGCAGTACTTC. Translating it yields CASSHRGRGYEQYF.

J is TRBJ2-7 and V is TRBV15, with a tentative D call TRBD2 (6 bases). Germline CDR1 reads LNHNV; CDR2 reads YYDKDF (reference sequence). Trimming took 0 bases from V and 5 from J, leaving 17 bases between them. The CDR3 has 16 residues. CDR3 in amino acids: CATSRDFGRGGDEQYF. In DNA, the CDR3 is TGTGCCACCAGCAGAGATTTTGGGCGGGGTGGAGACGAGCAGTACTTC.

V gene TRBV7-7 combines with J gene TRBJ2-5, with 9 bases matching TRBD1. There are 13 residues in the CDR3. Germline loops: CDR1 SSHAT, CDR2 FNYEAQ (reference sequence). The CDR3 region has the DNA TGTGCTAGCGCGGGACAGGGTGGTGAGACCCAGTACTTC. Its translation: CASAGQGGETQYF. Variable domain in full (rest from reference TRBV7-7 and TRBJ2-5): GAGVSQSPRYKVTKRGQDVTLRCDPISSHATLYWYQQALGQGPEFLTYFNYEAQPDKSGLPSDRFSAERPEGSISTLTIQRTEQRDSAMYRCASAGQGGETQYFGPGTRLLVL.

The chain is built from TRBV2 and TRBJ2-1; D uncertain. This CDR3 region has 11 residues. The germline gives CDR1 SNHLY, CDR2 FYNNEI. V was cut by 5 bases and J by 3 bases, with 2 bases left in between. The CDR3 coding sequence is TGTGCCAGCAGTTACTACAATGAGCAGTTCTTC. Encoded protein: CASSYYNEQFF.

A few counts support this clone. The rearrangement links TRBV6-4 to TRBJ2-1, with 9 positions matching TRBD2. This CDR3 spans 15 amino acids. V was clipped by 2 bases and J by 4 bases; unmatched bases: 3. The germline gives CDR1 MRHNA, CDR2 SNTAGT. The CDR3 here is CASSDATSGYNEQFF. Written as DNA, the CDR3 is TGTGCCAGCAGTGACGCAACTAGCGGGTACAATGAGCAGTTCTTC.

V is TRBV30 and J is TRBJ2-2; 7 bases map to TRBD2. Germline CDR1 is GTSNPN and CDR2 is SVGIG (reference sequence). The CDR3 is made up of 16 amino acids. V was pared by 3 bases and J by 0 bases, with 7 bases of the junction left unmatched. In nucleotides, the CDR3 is TGTGCCTGGAGACCCATCGGACTAGCGAACACCGGGGAGCTGTTTTTT. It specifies CAWRPIGLANTGELFF.

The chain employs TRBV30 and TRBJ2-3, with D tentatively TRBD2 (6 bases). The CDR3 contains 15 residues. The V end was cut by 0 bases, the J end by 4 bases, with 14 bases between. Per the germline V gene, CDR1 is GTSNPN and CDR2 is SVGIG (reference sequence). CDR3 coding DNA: TGTGCCTGGAGTGTGGAGGGAGTAGGCGCAGATACGCAGTATTTT. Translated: CAWSVEGVGADTQYF.

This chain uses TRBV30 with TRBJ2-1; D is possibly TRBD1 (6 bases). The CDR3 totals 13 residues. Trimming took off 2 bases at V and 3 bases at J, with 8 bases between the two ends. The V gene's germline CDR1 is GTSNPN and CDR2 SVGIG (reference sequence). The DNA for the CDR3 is TGTGCCTGGAGTTTGGACAGCTACAATGAGCAGTTCTTC. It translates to CAWSLDSYNEQFF.

The CDR3 here is CASSLSLAGTSSYEQYF. The CDR3, as DNA: TGTGCCAGCAGTTTATCACTAGCGGGGACTAGCTCCTACGAGCAGTACTTC. The chain is built from TRBV27 and TRBJ2-7, with 10 bases lining up with TRBD2. V trimming: 0 bases; J trimming: 0 bases; junction bases outside the gene matches: 5. The CDR3 loop spans 17 amino acids. Germline CDR1 is MNHEY and CDR2 is SMNVEV (reference sequence).

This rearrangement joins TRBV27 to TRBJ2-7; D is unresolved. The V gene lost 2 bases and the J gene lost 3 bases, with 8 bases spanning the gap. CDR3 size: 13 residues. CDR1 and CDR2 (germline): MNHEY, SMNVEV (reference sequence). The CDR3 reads CASSLKQRYEQYF. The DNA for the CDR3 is TGTGCCAGCAGTTTAAAACAACGCTACGAGCAGTACTTC.

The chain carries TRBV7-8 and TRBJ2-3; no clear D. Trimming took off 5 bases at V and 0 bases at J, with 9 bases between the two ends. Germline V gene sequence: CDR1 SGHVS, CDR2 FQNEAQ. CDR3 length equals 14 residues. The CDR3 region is CASSPQTSTDTQYF. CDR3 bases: TGTGCCAGCAGCCCCCAAACCAGCACAGATACGCAGTATTTT.

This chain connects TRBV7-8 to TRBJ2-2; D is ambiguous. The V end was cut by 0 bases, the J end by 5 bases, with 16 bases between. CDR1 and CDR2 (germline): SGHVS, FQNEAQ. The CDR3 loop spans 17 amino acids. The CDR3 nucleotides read TGTGCCAGCAGCTTAGCCCCCCAAGGGATAGGGACCGGGGAGCTGTTTTTT. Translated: CASSLAPQGIGTGELFF. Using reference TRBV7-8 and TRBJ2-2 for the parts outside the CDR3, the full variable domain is GAGVSQSPRYKVAKRGQDVALRCDPISGHVSLFWYQQALGQGPEFLTYFQNEAQLDKSGLPSDRFFAERPEGSVSTLKIQRTQQEDSAVYLCASSLAPQGIGTGELFFGEGSRLTVL.

The chain's CDR3 is CASSVAGSYNEQFF. Written as DNA, the CDR3 is TGTGCCAGCAGCGTAGCGGGTTCCTACAATGAGCAGTTCTTC. J is TRBJ2-1 and V is TRBV9; D is ambiguous. The CDR3 runs 14 residues. Trimming left V 0 bases short and J 1 base short, with 5 bases between. CDR1 SGDLS and CDR2 YYNGEE come from the germline V gene.

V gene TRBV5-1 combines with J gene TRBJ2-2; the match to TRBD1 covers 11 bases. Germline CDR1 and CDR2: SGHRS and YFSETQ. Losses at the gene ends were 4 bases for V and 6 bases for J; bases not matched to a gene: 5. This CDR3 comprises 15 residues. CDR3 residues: CASSPPGQGAGELFF. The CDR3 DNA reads TGCGCCAGCAGCCCACCGGGACAGGGGGCCGGGGAGCTGTTTTTT.